The next 20 T cell receptor beta chains were all read from a single sample in a study of T cell repertoires in cytomegalovirus infection. TCRdb itself ran the reads through MiXCR, one entry per CDR3 protein. Of roughly 990,000 distinct CDR3 sequences in the sample, roughly 30% are singletons; the top ten hold roughly 12%. No antigen is known for these receptors. The source was cultured CD8+ T cells from PBMCs, collected from culture after CMV antigen stimulation. The source of these receptors is a human donor in good health (CMV status not recorded). Some clones in this sample may be carry-over from other donors' samples.

The rearrangement links TRBV12-3 or TRBV12-4 to TRBJ1-5; TRBD1 aligns across 9 bases. CDR3 length: 12 amino acids. With 8 bases clipped from V and 7 bases from J, the junction kept 3 bases outside the gene matches. Written as DNA, the CDR3 is TGTGCCAGCGGACAGGGGAGACAGCCCCAGCATTTT. It yields the protein CASGQGRQPQHF.

The chain joins TRBV19 to TRBJ1-5, with D hard to call. This CDR3 comprises 14 residues. The ends were cut back, 9 bases at V and 5 bases at J, with 17 bases in the middle. Looked up from germline, CDR1 is LNHDA and CDR2 is SQIVND (reference sequence). The DNA for the CDR3 is TGTGCCAGCCGCCATAGGGTCCTAGATCAGCCCCAGCATTTT. This translates into CASRHRVLDQPQHF. Supplemented by reference TRBV19 and TRBJ1-5, the full variable domain reads DGGITQSPKYLFRKEGQNVTLSCEQNLNHDAMYWYRQDPGQGLRLIYYSQIVNDFQKGDIAEGYSVSREKKESFPLTVTSAQKNPTAFYLCASRHRVLDQPQHFGDGTRLSIL.

This clonotype was observed a single time. This chain uses TRBV3-1 with TRBJ2-7; 8 bases are shared with TRBD2. After removal of 4 bases from V and 2 bases from J, the junction contained 4 bases not matched to a gene. CDR1 is LGHDT, CDR2 YNNKEL, per germline (reference sequence). This CDR3 comprises 14 residues. CDR3 protein: CASSPGSGAYEQYF. Written as DNA, the CDR3 is TGTGCCAGCAGCCCAGGTAGCGGGGCCTACGAGCAGTACTTC.

This clonotype occurred once. This chain uses TRBV29-1 with TRBJ2-7, with TRBD2 matching over 8 bases. Germline assignment: CDR1 SQVTM and CDR2 ANQGSEA. The CDR3 sequence is 13 residues long. J was trimmed by 6 bases and V by 7 bases; bases with no gene match: 11. The CDR3 sequence is CSATRGGGLEQYF. DNA of the CDR3: TGCAGCGCCACAAGGGGCGGGGGGCTCGAGCAGTACTTC.

This clonotype was picked up a small number of times. The genes are TRBV5-4 and TRBJ2-2; D possibly corresponds to TRBD1 (5 bases). The CDR3 is 14 amino acids. Trimming cost V 4 bases and J 8 bases, with 15 bases left between them. The germline V gene has CDR1 SGHNT and CDR2 YYREEE (reference sequence). CDR3 residues: CASSPDIVSGELFF. In DNA form, the CDR3 reads TGTGCCAGCAGCCCGGACATTGTCTCGGGGGAGCTGTTTTTT.

This clonotype was picked up a small number of times. This chain connects TRBV6-5 to TRBJ1-3; D possibly corresponds to TRBD1 (6 bases). The germline V gene encodes CDR1 MNHEY and CDR2 SVGAGI. CDR3 length: 16 residues. With 7 bases removed from V and 0 bases from J, the gap between germline ends came to 16 bases. The CDR3 DNA sequence: TGTGCCAGCACCCAGCAGGGGCCTTACTCTGGAAACACCATATATTTT. Its protein product is CASTQQGPYSGNTIYF.

J is TRBJ2-7 and V is TRBV27, with D maybe TRBD1 (6 bases). Trimming left V 4 bases short and J 6 bases short, with 16 bases between. This CDR3 has 14 residues. Germline CDR1 and CDR2: MNHEY and SMNVEV (reference sequence). CDR3 region: CASSSNPQGSEQYF. The DNA of the CDR3 is TGTGCCAGCAGTTCCAACCCACAGGGCTCCGAGCAGTACTTC.

The table lists this clonotype with a few counts. J is TRBJ1-2 and V is TRBV7-9, with 8 bases lining up with TRBD1. CDR1 is SEHNR, CDR2 FQNEAQ, per germline (reference sequence). The CDR3 runs to 13 residues. With V trimmed by 5 bases and J by 8 bases, 7 bases remained unmatched. CDR3 sequence: CASSPYRGRGYTF. CDR3 DNA sequence: TGTGCCAGCAGCCCTTACAGGGGGAGGGGCTACACCTTC.

The chain links TRBV6-6 to TRBJ2-1; D possibly matches TRBD1 or TRBD2 (5 bases each). The CDR3 is 16 amino acids. Trimming cost V 0 bases and J 4 bases, with 13 bases left between them. Germline values: CDR1 MNHNY, CDR2 SVGAGI (reference sequence). For the CDR3, the DNA is TGTGCCAGCAGTTACTCGAGGATTGGGGGTTACAATGAGCAGTTCTTC. Translation: CASSYSRIGGYNEQFF.

Here the CDR3 DNA reads TGTGCCAGCAGTGAATATCGGGGAGTGGAGTATGGCTACACCTTC. Its protein is CASSEYRGVEYGYTF. The chain uses TRBV6-1 and TRBJ1-2; D remains ambiguous. The V end was cut by 2 bases, the J end by 5 bases, with 15 bases between. The CDR3 length is 15 residues. Germline-derived CDR1 and CDR2 are MNHNS and SASEGT.

CDR3 loop: CASSAGGRNSYEQYV. In nucleotides, the CDR3 is TGTGCCAGCAGTGCAGGGGGCCGAAACTCCTACGAGCAGTACGTC. V gene TRBV6-5 combines with J gene TRBJ2-7; TRBD1 matches at 8 bases. Trimming at V came to 5 bases and at J to 0 bases, leaving 6 bases not matched to a gene. This CDR3 contains 15 residues. In germline, CDR1 is MNHEY, CDR2 SVGAGI.

CDR3 amino acids: CASTWGGNYGYTF. For the CDR3, the DNA is TGTGCCAGCACCTGGGGGGGAAACTATGGCTACACCTTC. J is TRBJ1-2 and V is TRBV6-5, with D maybe TRBD1 (5 bases). CDR3 size: 13 residues. CDR1 and CDR2 from the germline V gene are MNHEY and SVGAGI. V was trimmed by 7 bases and J by 2 bases, leaving 11 bases between them.

This clonotype was seen more than once but under ten times. V gene TRBV7-8 combines with J gene TRBJ2-3, with TRBD2 matching 8 bases. The V and J ends lost 6 bases and 2 bases, in that order; junction bases with no gene match: 7. CDR3 size: 15 residues. Germline V lookup: CDR1 SGHVS, CDR2 FQNEAQ. DNA for the CDR3: TGTGCCAGCAGATGGCTAGCGGGCGACACAGATACGCAGTATTTT. Translating it yields CASRWLAGDTDTQYF. The variable domain in full, with the rest retrieved from reference TRBV7-8 and TRBJ2-3, is GAGVSQSPRYKVAKRGQDVALRCDPISGHVSLFWYQQALGQGPEFLTYFQNEAQLDKSGLPSDRFFAERPEGSVSTLKIQRTQQEDSAVYLCASRWLAGDTDTQYFGPGTRLTVL.

V usage is TRBV7-9 and J usage is TRBJ1-4; D is unresolved. Per the germline V gene, CDR1 is SEHNR and CDR2 is FQNEAQ (reference sequence). V lost 4 bases and J lost 6, with 6 bases in between. This CDR3 region has 12 residues. The CDR3 region has the DNA TGTGCCAGCAGCTCGTCGTATGAAAAACTGTTTTTT. It is translated as CASSSSYEKLFF.

The gene calls are TRBV4-3 and TRBJ2-3, with 8 bases that match TRBD2. CDR1 and CDR2 from the germline V gene are LGHNA and YSLEER. V lost 0 bases and J lost 5; bases outside the gene matches: 7. The CDR3 has 16 residues. The CDR3, as DNA: TGCGCCAGCAGCCAAGATACGTGGCTAGCGGGAGATACGCAGTATTTT. Translated: CASSQDTWLAGDTQYF.

The chain employs TRBV19 and TRBJ2-3; 7 bases agree with TRBD1. CDR3 size: 16 residues. CDR1 LNHDA and CDR2 SQIVND come from the germline V gene (reference sequence). V gave up 6 bases and J gave up 7 bases; unmatched junction bases: 16. The DNA of the CDR3 is TGTGCCAGTAGCTACAGGGGCCGTGGTAGTACAAATACGCAGTATTTT. Translation: CASSYRGRGSTNTQYF.

The V gene is TRBV12-5, the J gene TRBJ1-5; D is possibly TRBD1 (5 bases). The germline gives CDR1 LGHNT, CDR2 FRNRAP. Trimming removed 6 bases from V and 3 bases from J, with 12 bases in between. CDR3 length: 14 residues. The CDR3 nucleotides are TGTGCTAGTGGCCGAGACAGCGACAATCAGCCCCAGCATTTT. Its protein is CASGRDSDNQPQHF.

Turning to this clonotype: This sequence may be a read error, since a much larger clone differs from it by one base. V gene TRBV11-2 combines with J gene TRBJ2-2, with 9 bases identical to TRBD2. CDR1 and CDR2 from the germline V gene are SGHAT and FQNNGV. CDR3 size: 16 residues. Here the CDR3 DNA reads TGTGCCAGCAACTTATTTCCAGCGGGGGGCCCCGGGGAGCTGTTTTTT. The encoded protein is CASNLFPAGGPGELFF. The full variable domain, its missing parts supplied by reference TRBV11-2 and TRBJ2-2, is EAGVAQSPRYKIIEKRQSVAFWCNPISGHATLYWYQQILGQGPKLLIQFQNNGVVDDSQLPKDRFSAERLKGVDSTLKIQPAKLEDSAVYLCASNLFPAGGPGELFFGEGSRLTVL.

This clonotype was observed a few times. The CDR3 protein is CASSSDRGANYGYTF. The CDR3 nucleotides are TGTGCCAGCAGTTCGGACAGGGGGGCTAACTATGGCTACACCTTC. This chain links TRBV27 with TRBJ1-2; TRBD1 matches at 10 bases. Germline CDR1 MNHEY, CDR2 SMNVEV (reference sequence). The CDR3 runs 15 residues. The V and J ends lost 4 bases and 0 bases, in that order; junction bases with no gene match: 2.

This clonotype has just a few counts. The chain has TRBV6-1 and TRBJ1-2; 7 bases align to TRBD1. Germline assignment: CDR1 MNHNS and CDR2 SASEGT. The CDR3 contains 15 residues. V lost 3 bases, J lost 5 bases, and 9 bases stayed unmatched. In nucleotides, the CDR3 is TGTGCCAGCAGTGACGGGCAGGGGGTATGGTATGGCTACACCTTC. It specifies CASSDGQGVWYGYTF.